This note documents a single T cell receptor (beta chain) sequence. No antigen is known for it. The V gene's germline CDR1 is MNHNS and CDR2 SASEGT. V gave up 7 bases and J gave up 4 bases; unmatched junction bases: 4. The CDR3 is 15 residues long. It was with a sample-barcoded 5' primer and a J-beta primer mix that a second PCR of roughly 6 to 11 cycles was run. Per-sample output comprised a minimum of 2.5 million paired-end reads containing CDR3. Each CDR3 protein is one row after TCRdb ran MiXCR on the 5' RACE reads. The sample yields about 1,600,000 distinct CDR3 sequences, around 42% seen once. The record originates from a study of blood T cells in healthy people across ages. Study-wide results and caveats: Higher diversity and more naive CD4+ cells were features of long-lived donors, compared to aged donors. With age, beta diversity per million T cells declined roughly linearly, significantly by around 43. Those diversity estimates obtained from one million T cells were thought to be underestimates.

The chain links TRBV6-1 to TRBJ2-4; 13 positions agree with TRBD2. Material: blood. The TCR originated in a woman aged 18-29 years in good health. In DNA, the CDR3 is TGTGCCAGCATCGCGGGACTAGCGGGAAAAAACATTCAGTACTTC. Protein: CASIAGLAGKNIQYF.